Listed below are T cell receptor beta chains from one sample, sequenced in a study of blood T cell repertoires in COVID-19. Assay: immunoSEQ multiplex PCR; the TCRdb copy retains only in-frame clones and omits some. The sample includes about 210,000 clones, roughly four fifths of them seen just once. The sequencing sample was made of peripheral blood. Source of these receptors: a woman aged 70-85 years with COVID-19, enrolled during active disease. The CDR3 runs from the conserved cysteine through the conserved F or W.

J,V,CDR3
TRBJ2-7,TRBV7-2,CASTLSSSGPYEQYF
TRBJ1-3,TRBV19,CASKPERTRGYSGNTIYF
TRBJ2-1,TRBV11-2,CAPVEQFF
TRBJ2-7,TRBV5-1,CASSPQTLGEQYF
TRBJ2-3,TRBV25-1,CASSEEREGDTQYF
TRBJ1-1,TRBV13,CASSVISGSTEAFF
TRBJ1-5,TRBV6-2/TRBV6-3,CASSYGRALRVNQPQHF
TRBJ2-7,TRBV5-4,CASSPLSGAGDVYEQYF
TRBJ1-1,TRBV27,CASSRDRMNTEAFF
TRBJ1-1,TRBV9,CASSVTDSLNTEAFF
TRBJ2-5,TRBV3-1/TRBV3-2,CASIPLRTSVSETQYF
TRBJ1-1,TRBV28,CASSHTSGESRNTEAFF
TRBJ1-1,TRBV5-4,CASSLPGTGVVTEAFF
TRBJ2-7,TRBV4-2,CASSQGAGPTHEQYF
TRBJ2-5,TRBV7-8,CASSLNTGGKETQYF
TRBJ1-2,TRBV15,CATSRDDRGKGDYGYTF
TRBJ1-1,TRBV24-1,CATSDRANTEAFF
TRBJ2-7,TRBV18,CASSGLAAASYEQYF
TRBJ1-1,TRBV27,CASSLGTGRVTEAFF
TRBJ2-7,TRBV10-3,CAISEVGSLSYEQYF
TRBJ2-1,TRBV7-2,CASSLMRENEQFF
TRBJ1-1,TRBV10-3,CAISEGQAVTGTEAFF